The clone carrying this T cell receptor (beta chain) was seen once. The data were produced by immunoSEQ multiplex PCR, yet TCRdb's version contains in-frame clones alone and is incomplete. In the table there are about 70,000 clones, approximately 84% of which are singletons. This specimen comes from a study of blood T cell repertoires in COVID-19. Trimming removed 0 bases at V and 3 bases at J, with 13 bases between. The CDR3 contains 15 residues. The germline CDR1 and CDR2 sequences are GTSNPN and SVGIG (reference sequence). This rearrangement joins TRBV30 to TRBJ2-3; possibly TRBD2 for D (6 bases). The sequenced sample consisted of peripheral blood. The sequence came from a human donor in a cohort sampled during active COVID-19. DNA of the CDR3: TGTGCCTGGAGTGTTGCGGGGATTGGGACAGATACGCAGTATTTT. Translation: CAWSVAGIGTDTQYF.